This entry describes one T cell receptor (beta chain). Germline CDR1 and CDR2: SNHLY and FYNNEI. The V gene lost 4 bases and the J gene lost 7 bases, with 8 bases spanning the gap. This CDR3 comprises 11 residues. The data are from a study of blood T cell repertoires in COVID-19. TCRdb keeps only in-frame clones here, not all; method: immunoSEQ multiplex PCR. Counted here are some 220,000 clones, roughly 88% occurring once; the ten biggest clones make up 9.7%. The chain uses TRBV2 and TRBJ2-7; D unresolved. The sample taken for sequencing was peripheral blood. The source of this sequence is a man aged 45-65 years with active or convalescent COVID-19. CDR3 loop: CASSVSGEQYF. DNA for the CDR3: TGTGCCAGCAGTGTCAGTGGTGAGCAGTACTTC.